Below are 20 T cell receptor beta chains sequenced from a single sample in a study of cytomegalovirus exposure and HLA in healthy donors. A multiplex PCR was run with 60 Vbeta primers and 13 Jbeta primers. TCRdb keeps only in-frame clones here, not all; method: immunoSEQ multiplex PCR. The table includes under 200,000 clones, roughly 88% detected once. Specimen: PBMCs. These receptors originate from a man aged 18 to 35 in good health and CMV-seropositive.

This rearrangement joins TRBV6-4 to TRBJ2-1, with 8 bases aligning to TRBD2. CDR1 and CDR2 (germline): MRHNA, SNTAGT. The CDR3 totals 15 residues. V trimming: 6 bases; J trimming: 0 bases; junction bases outside the gene matches: 4. DNA for the CDR3: TGTGCCAGCAGCCCCCTAGCGGGCTCCTACAATGAGCAGTTCTTC. It specifies CASSPLAGSYNEQFF.

This chain links TRBV25-1 with TRBJ2-5, with 12 bases aligning to TRBD2. CDR1 is MGHDK, CDR2 SYGVNS, per germline. This CDR3 contains 14 residues. Trimming cost V 7 bases and J 2 bases; bases outside gene matches: 2. CDR3 sequence reads: CASNLAGGQETQYF. Written as DNA, the CDR3 is TGTGCCAGCAACCTAGCGGGGGGGCAAGAGACCCAGTACTTC.

The rearrangement links TRBV9 to TRBJ1-2; TRBD1 matches 10 bases. The J segment lost 8 bases and the V segment lost 0 bases, leaving 7 bases of the junction unmatched. The germline CDR1 and CDR2 sequences are SGDLS and YYNGEE. This CDR3 comprises 15 residues. CDR3 sequence (DNA): TGTGCCAGCAGCGTAGAGCGACAGGGGGCGAAAGGCTACACCTTC. It yields the protein CASSVERQGAKGYTF. Combining the CDR3 with reference TRBV9 and TRBJ1-2 gives the whole variable domain DSGVTQTPKHLITATGQRVTLRCSPRSGDLSVYWYQQSLDQGLQFLIQYYNGEERAKGNILERFSAQQFPDLHSELNLSSLELGDSALYFCASSVERQGAKGYTFGSGTRLTVV.

The rearrangement joins TRBV25-1 to TRBJ2-5; TRBD1 matches at 8 bases. This CDR3 comprises 14 residues. Germline values: CDR1 MGHDK, CDR2 SYGVNS. J gave up 6 bases and V 1 base, and 4 bases lay outside the gene matches. CDR3 protein: CASSESRGLKTQYF. CDR3 in DNA: TGTGCCAGCAGTGAATCCAGGGGGCTGAAGACCCAGTACTTC. The full variable domain, in which reference TRBV25-1 and TRBJ2-5 provide the parts outside the CDR3, is EADIYQTPRYLVIGTGKKITLECSQTMGHDKMYWYQQDPGMELHLIHYSYGVNSTEKGDLSSESTVSRIRTEHFPLTLESARPSHTSQYLCASSESRGLKTQYFGPGTRLLVL.

This clone was observed a handful of times. This likely came from a read error, as a far larger clone is one base away. This rearrangement joins TRBV6-5 to TRBJ2-1, with TRBD2 matching 7 bases. The CDR3 is 13 amino acids. V shed 5 bases and J 6 bases; nucleotides not matched to a gene: 4. Germline CDR1 reads MNHEY; CDR2 reads SVGAGI. The CDR3 is CASSDVAGNEQFF. The CDR3 DNA sequence: TGTGCCAGCAGTGATGTAGCGGGCAATGAGCAGTTCTTC.

This chain links TRBV5-6 with TRBJ1-5; 7 nucleotides match TRBD1. The germline V gene encodes CDR1 SGHDT and CDR2 YYEEEE. CDR3 length: 16 residues. The junction had 6 bases not matched to a gene; V was cut back by 1 base and J by 2 bases. CDR3 in amino acids: CASSLTGEWGNQPQHF. CDR3 sequence (DNA): TGTGCCAGCAGCTTGACAGGGGAATGGGGCAATCAGCCCCAGCATTTT.

CDR3 sequence reads: CASSMTGNDVGYTF. The CDR3, as DNA: TGTGCCAGTAGTATGACAGGGAACGATGTCGGCTACACCTTC. The chain uses TRBV19 and TRBJ1-2, with 7 bases aligning to TRBD1. The CDR3 is made up of 14 amino acids. V lost 3 bases to trimming and J lost 8 bases; unmatched junction nucleotides: 9. CDR1 and CDR2 from the germline V gene are LNHDA and SQIVND (reference sequence).

The rearrangement joins TRBV30 to TRBJ2-3, with TRBD1 as a possible D gene (6 bases). Trimming cost V 5 bases and J 4 bases, with 10 bases left between them. This CDR3 contains 12 residues. CDR1 is GTSNPN, CDR2 SVGIG, per germline (reference sequence). The chain's CDR3 is CAWGGGPDTQYF. The DNA of the CDR3 is TGTGCCTGGGGTGGGGGCCCAGATACGCAGTATTTT. Full variable domain (remainder filled in from reference TRBV30 and TRBJ2-3): SQTIHQWPATLVQPVGSPLSLECTVEGTSNPNLYWYRQAAGRGLQLLFYSVGIGQISSEVPQNLSASRPQDRQFILSSKKLLLSDSGFYLCAWGGGPDTQYFGPGTRLTVL.

The chain couples TRBV5-4 to TRBJ2-7; no reliable D call. This CDR3 is 12 amino acids long. V lost 1 base to trimming and J lost 6 bases, with 8 bases between them. Germline-derived CDR1 and CDR2 are SGHNT and YYREEE (reference sequence). The DNA of the CDR3 is TGTGCCAGCAGCTTGCCCTTCCGCGAGCAGTACTTC. Translation: CASSLPFREQYF.

The V and J genes are TRBV6-1 and TRBJ2-5; 13 positions match TRBD2. Germline loops: CDR1 MNHNS, CDR2 SASEGT. V dropped 4 bases and J dropped 1; count of bases not matched to a gene: 6. The CDR3 is 17 residues long. This CDR3 reads CASSAAGLAGTQETQYF. CDR3 DNA: TGTGCCAGCAGTGCAGCGGGACTAGCGGGAACCCAAGAGACCCAGTACTTC.

Points on this clone: Relative to the germline gene, one junction end is altered; a read error may explain this. The chain uses TRBV14 and TRBJ2-7; 8 bases are shared with TRBD1. Per germline, CDR1 SGHDN and CDR2 FVKESK. The CDR3 consists of 15 residues. CDR3 sequence (DNA): TGTGCCGGCAGTCTCGACAGGGGAGGCTCCTACGAGCAGTACTTC. Protein: CAGSLDRGGSYEQYF.

This clone was recorded once. J is TRBJ1-5 and V is TRBV5-6; 7 bases fit TRBD1. Per the germline V gene, CDR1 is SGHDT and CDR2 is YYEEEE. V was clipped by 4 bases and J by 7 bases; unmatched bases: 11. This CDR3 spans 15 amino acids. Written as DNA, the CDR3 is TGTGCCAGCAGCATGACAGGGAGGAAGGTCCAGCCCCAGCATTTT. This gives the protein CASSMTGRKVQPQHF.

The chain carries TRBV7-9 and TRBJ2-7, with 10 bases aligning to TRBD2. The CDR3 sequence is 19 residues long. Germline V lookup: CDR1 SEHNR, CDR2 FQNEAQ (reference sequence). Losses at the gene ends were 0 bases for V and 0 bases for J; bases not matched to a gene: 11. CDR3 sequence (DNA): TGTGCCAGCAGCTTAGCGCGGGTTAGCGGGGGGCTAAGCTCCTACGAGCAGTACTTC. It is translated as CASSLARVSGGLSSYEQYF. The complete variable domain, with remaining parts taken from reference TRBV7-9 and TRBJ2-7, reads DTGVSQNPRHKITKRGQNVTFRCDPISEHNRLYWYRQTLGQGPEFLTYFQNEAQLEKSRLLSDRFSAERPKGSFSTLEIQRTEQGDSAMYLCASSLARVSGGLSSYEQYFGPGTRLTVT.

The chain links TRBV4-3 to TRBJ2-7; 8 nucleotides agree with TRBD2. CDR3 length: 15 amino acids. CDR1 is LGHNA, CDR2 YSLEER, per germline. The J segment lost 5 bases and the V segment lost 1 base, leaving 7 bases of the junction unmatched. The CDR3 nucleotides read TGCGCCAGCAGCCAAGGCGTTAGCGGGGCCCACGAGCAGTACTTC. The encoded protein is CASSQGVSGAHEQYF.

The chain combines TRBV5-1 with TRBJ2-2; a weak D match, TRBD2 (6 bases). Germline V CDR1 and CDR2: SGHRS, YFSETQ. The CDR3 length is 15 residues. V dropped 7 bases and J dropped 5 bases, with 18 bases sitting between them. Here the CDR3 reads CASRSESGGTGELFF. The CDR3 DNA sequence: TGCGCCAGCCGTTCCGAGTCAGGAGGGACCGGGGAGCTGTTTTTT. Full variable domain (outside the CDR3, taken from reference TRBV5-1 and TRBJ2-2): KAGVTQTPRYLIKTRGQQVTLSCSPISGHRSVSWYQQTPGQGLQFLFEYFSETQRNKGNFPGRFSGRQFSNSRSEMNVSTLELGDSALYLCASRSESGGTGELFFGEGSRLTVL.

CDR3 nucleotide sequence: TGTGCCAGCAGCTTAAACAGATTAAACGAGCAGTACTTC. Its protein product is CASSLNRLNEQYF. The rearrangement uses TRBV13 and TRBJ2-7; D not resolved. Germline V gene data show CDR1 as PRHDT and CDR2 as FYEKMQ (reference sequence). CDR3 size: 13 residues. Trimming stripped 2 bases from V and 5 bases from J, with 10 bases between.

The V and J genes are TRBV2 and TRBJ2-1, with 7 bases that match TRBD1. CDR1 is SNHLY, CDR2 FYNNEI, per germline. The CDR3 contains 14 residues. Trimming removed 9 bases from V and 6 bases from J; junction bases left unmatched: 11. The CDR3 DNA sequence: TGTGCCAGAACCCCCGGGACAGATACCAATGAGCAGTTCTTC. Its protein product is CARTPGTDTNEQFF.

The V gene is TRBV7-6, the J gene TRBJ1-4, with 8 bases lining up with TRBD1. Germline values: CDR1 SGHVS, CDR2 FNYEAQ. The CDR3 runs to 15 residues. Unmatched junction bases numbered 15, after V lost 5 bases and J lost 13 bases. Here the CDR3 reads CASSASADRGQGLFF. CDR3 in DNA: TGTGCCAGCAGCGCTTCCGCAGACAGGGGTCAGGGACTGTTTTTT.

The J gene is TRBJ2-1, the V gene TRBV18; D is perhaps TRBD2 (6 bases). There are 15 residues in the CDR3. Germline lookup yields CDR1 KGHSH and CDR2 LQKENI. The V end was cut by 3 bases, the J end by 10 bases, with 19 bases between. This CDR3 is CASSPEGSTLREQFF. As DNA, the CDR3 is TGTGCCAGCTCACCGGAGGGCAGTACCCTTAGGGAGCAGTTCTTC.

This clone was counted between two and nine times. The genes are TRBV6-4 and TRBJ1-6, with D unresolved. Germline loops: CDR1 MRHNA, CDR2 SNTAGT. The CDR3 totals 16 residues. V was trimmed by 7 bases and J by 3 bases, leaving 16 bases between them. CDR3 in amino acids: CASTISSQDYNSPLHF. DNA of the CDR3: TGTGCCAGCACCATAAGCAGCCAGGACTATAATTCACCCCTCCACTTT.